The 26 T cell receptor beta chains presented below share a single source sample, sequenced in a study of Ad26.COV2.S vaccination and SARS-CoV-2 variants. Clones were read by immunoSEQ multiplex PCR, and TCRdb kept only the in-frame ones, dropping some. The sample carries about 180,000 clones, 87% recorded once. The source material was peripheral blood, sampled after recovery from COVID-19. The receptors derive from a human donor who had recovered from COVID-19.

The rearrangement links TRBV5-1 to TRBJ2-3; D unresolved. CDR1 SGHRS and CDR2 YFSETQ come from the germline V gene. The CDR3 has 15 amino acids. The V end was cut by 3 bases, the J end by 4 bases, with 15 bases between. The CDR3 sequence: CASSYIWARADTQYF. The CDR3 nucleotides read TGCGCCAGCAGCTACATCTGGGCTCGGGCAGATACGCAGTATTTT.

The gene calls are TRBV4-1 and TRBJ1-2, with D possibly matching TRBD1 (6 bases). V was trimmed by 4 bases and J by 5 bases, leaving 20 bases between them. There are 16 residues in the CDR3. CDR1 MGHRA and CDR2 YSYEKL come from the germline V gene. The CDR3 loop reads CASSPSGVRRGYGYTF. The CDR3 DNA reads as TGCGCCAGCAGCCCTTCGGGGGTGAGGAGGGGGTATGGCTACACCTTC.

This chain links TRBV13 with TRBJ2-1, with D unresolved. Per germline, CDR1 PRHDT and CDR2 FYEKMQ (reference sequence). V gave up 5 bases and J gave up 4 bases, with 15 bases separating them. The length of the CDR3 is 15 residues. This CDR3 is CASSATPTEYNEQFF. DNA of the CDR3: TGTGCCAGCAGCGCGACACCGACTGAATACAATGAGCAGTTCTTC.

The chain carries TRBV19 and TRBJ1-5; 8 bases map to TRBD1. The germline CDR1 and CDR2 sequences are LNHDA and SQIVND (reference sequence). The CDR3 spans 15 residues. V shed 5 bases, J shed 3 bases, and the junction held 6 bases outside the gene matches. Written as DNA, the CDR3 is TGTGCCAGTAGTCAGGACAGGGCTCACAATCAGCCCCAGCATTTT. It specifies CASSQDRAHNQPQHF.

This chain links TRBV20-1 with TRBJ2-7; a weak D match, TRBD2 (5 bases). The CDR3 consists of 14 residues. Germline CDR1 DFQATT, CDR2 SNEGSKA (reference sequence). V was pared by 3 bases and J by 7 bases, with 19 bases between. Written as DNA, the CDR3 is TGCAGTGCTAGTGCAGACCGCGGGCTGAGGGAGCAGTACTTC. It yields the protein CSASADRGLREQYF.

CDR3 sequence: CASSLGTGGGFFYNEQFF. CDR3 nucleotides: TGCGCCAGCAGCTTGGGGACAGGAGGAGGATTTTTCTACAATGAGCAGTTCTTC. The chain is built from TRBV5-1 and TRBJ2-1, with 7 bases identical to TRBD1. Germline loops: CDR1 SGHRS, CDR2 YFSETQ. The CDR3 length is 18 residues. V lost 0 bases and J lost 3; bases outside the gene matches: 12.

The V call is TRBV12-3 or TRBV12-4, the J call TRBJ2-3; TRBD2 agrees at 7 bases. J was trimmed by 5 bases and V by 6 bases; bases with no gene match: 2. The CDR3 is 12 residues long. The CDR3 loop reads CASRRGVDTQYF. Here the CDR3 DNA reads TGTGCCAGCAGACGGGGGGTAGATACGCAGTATTTT.

The chain is built from TRBV6-5 and TRBJ2-7; TRBD2 matches at 11 bases. CDR3 length: 15 amino acids. J was trimmed by 6 bases and V by 5 bases; bases with no gene match: 9. Germline values: CDR1 MNHEY, CDR2 SVGAGI. CDR3 nucleotides: TGTGCCAGCAGTAAGTCACTAGCGGGAGTATTCGAGCAGTACTTC. Protein product: CASSKSLAGVFEQYF.

To note about this clone: Other DNA variants within this sample encode the same CDR3. The rearrangement joins TRBV28 to TRBJ1-6, with D unresolved. CDR3 length equals 11 residues. CDR1 is MDHEN, CDR2 SYDVKM, per germline. V was pared by 3 bases and J by 8 bases, with 2 bases between. This CDR3 is CASSLDSPLHF. The CDR3, as DNA: TGTGCCAGCAGTTTGGATTCACCCCTCCACTTT.

The V gene is TRBV6-5, the J gene TRBJ1-6, with 10 bases matching TRBD1. CDR1 is MNHEY, CDR2 SVGAGI, per germline. The CDR3 sequence is 15 residues long. V was clipped by 6 bases and J by 7 bases; unmatched bases: 6. The CDR3 region has the DNA TGTGCCAGCAGCCTGACAGGGGGCACGAATTCACCCCTCCACTTT. Encoded protein: CASSLTGGTNSPLHF.

J is TRBJ1-1 and V is TRBV6-4; 9 bases align to TRBD1. Germline assignment: CDR1 MRHNA and CDR2 SNTAGT. Trimming at V came to 0 bases and at J to 4 bases, leaving 18 bases not matched to a gene. CDR3 size: 20 residues. The CDR3 nucleotides read TGTGCCAGCAGTGACTCGGCTTTGTGGACAGGGGATCGAGAAGGCACTGAAGCTTTCTTT. Its protein is CASSDSALWTGDREGTEAFF.

The genes are TRBV2 and TRBJ1-2, with TRBD1 identical over 7 bases. V shed 7 bases, J shed 2 bases, and the junction held 1 base outside the gene matches. The CDR3 has 12 amino acids. CDR1 and CDR2 (germline): SNHLY, FYNNEI. The CDR3 reads CASKQGNYGYTF. In DNA form, the CDR3 reads TGTGCCAGCAAACAGGGGAACTATGGCTACACCTTC.

The J gene is TRBJ1-2, the V gene TRBV25-1; possibly TRBD1 for D (6 bases). Trimming took 1 base from V and 7 from J, leaving 22 bases between them. This CDR3 spans 17 amino acids. Germline lookup yields CDR1 MGHDK and CDR2 SYGVNS. The CDR3 here is CASSECRMTGSICGYTF. CDR3 DNA sequence: TGTGCCAGCAGTGAATGTCGAATGACAGGTTCAATTTGTGGCTACACCTTC.

This chain links TRBV11-2 with TRBJ2-7; possibly TRBD1 for D (6 bases). The V and J ends lost 0 bases and 3 bases respectively, with 12 bases between them. This CDR3 spans 15 amino acids. Germline V gene sequence: CDR1 SGHAT, CDR2 FQNNGV. CDR3 DNA: TGTGCCAGCAGCTTAGATGGGACAAACAACTACGAGCAGTACTTC. Protein: CASSLDGTNNYEQYF. Variable domain in full (rest from reference TRBV11-2 and TRBJ2-7): EAGVAQSPRYKIIEKRQSVAFWCNPISGHATLYWYQQILGQGPKLLIQFQNNGVVDDSQLPKDRFSAERLKGVDSTLKIQPAKLEDSAVYLCASSLDGTNNYEQYFGPGTRLTVT.

The chain carries TRBV27 and TRBJ2-7; TRBD2 is a possible D gene (5 bases). The CDR3 spans 14 residues. Germline V gives CDR1 MNHEY, CDR2 SMNVEV (reference sequence). Trimming removed 6 bases at V and 3 bases at J, with 15 bases between. The CDR3 loop is CASSPDRAGYEQYF. The CDR3 region has the DNA TGTGCCAGCAGCCCAGACCGTGCGGGCTACGAGCAGTACTTC.

This sequence joins TRBV5-8 and TRBJ2-5; 8 bases are a match to TRBD2. V was clipped by 4 bases and J by 2 bases; unmatched bases: 7. From germline, CDR1 is SGHTS and CDR2 YDEGEE. This CDR3 is built from 15 residues. The CDR3 loop reads CASSGPGLGQETQYF. The CDR3 DNA reads as TGTGCCAGCAGCGGGCCGGGACTAGGGCAAGAGACCCAGTACTTC.

The chain is built from TRBV6-5 and TRBJ2-3; D possibly corresponds to TRBD2 (6 bases). The V end lost 6 bases, the J end lost 0 bases, and 7 bases lay between the germline ends. The CDR3 extends over 13 amino acids. Germline CDR1 is MNHEY and CDR2 is SVGAGI. CDR3: CASRGTSTDTQYF. The CDR3 region has the DNA TGTGCCAGCAGGGGGACTAGCACAGATACGCAGTATTTT.

The rearrangement uses TRBV3-1 (or the pseudogene TRBV3-2) and TRBJ2-1, with 7 bases aligning to TRBD2. V gave up 1 base and J gave up 6 bases; unmatched junction bases: 6. The CDR3 length is 15 residues. Per germline, CDR1 LGHDT and CDR2 YNNKEL (reference sequence). The CDR3 region has the DNA TGTGCCAGCAGCCAAGCCCTTCTAGCGGCCAATGAGCAGTTCTTC. Its protein is CASSQALLAANEQFF.

J is TRBJ2-1 and V is TRBV9, with TRBD2 identical over 13 bases. With 4 bases clipped from V and 5 bases from J, the junction kept 3 bases outside the gene matches. The CDR3 runs to 15 residues. CDR1 is SGDLS, CDR2 YYNGEE, per germline. CDR3 coding DNA: TGTGCCAGCAGCTTCGGGACTAGCGGGAACAATGAGCAGTTCTTC. Amino acids: CASSFGTSGNNEQFF.

The J gene is TRBJ2-3, the V gene TRBV5-8; D might be TRBD2 (5 bases). The germline V and J ends were trimmed by 3 bases and 5 bases, with 7 bases remaining between them. CDR3 length equals 12 residues. CDR1 is SGHTS and CDR2 is YDEGEE in the germline V gene. Here the CDR3 reads CASSYRGDTQYF. The DNA of the CDR3 is TGTGCCAGCAGCTATCGGGGAGATACGCAGTATTTT. The full variable domain, with the rest looked up from reference TRBV5-8 and TRBJ2-3, is EAGVTQSPTHLIKTRGQQATLRCSPISGHTSVYWYQQALGLGLQFLLWYDEGEERNRGNFPPRFSGRQFPNYSSELNVNALELEDSALYLCASSYRGDTQYFGPGTRLTVL.

The chain carries TRBV5-3 and TRBJ1-2; D is possibly TRBD1 (6 bases). TRBV5-3 qualifies as an ORF whose function is uncertain. Trimming took off 4 bases at V and 10 bases at J, with 17 bases between the two ends. The CDR3 runs 13 residues. CDR3 sequence reads: CARSHLQGFDYTF. The CDR3 nucleotides are TGTGCCAGAAGCCACCTACAGGGTTTCGACTACACCTTC.

The V gene is TRBV4-2, the J gene TRBJ2-1; D perhaps matches TRBD1 (6 bases). The germline gives CDR1 LGHNA, CDR2 YNFKEQ. The CDR3 totals 15 residues. The V end was cut by 0 bases, the J end by 6 bases, with 12 bases between. The CDR3 DNA follows: TGTGCCAGCAGCCAAGAGGGACATACGGCCAATGAGCAGTTCTTC. Its translation is CASSQEGHTANEQFF.

This clone has ten or more counts. In DNA, the CDR3 is TGTGCCAGCAGCTTCGAACGGGATATTGAGCAGTTCTTC. Its translation: CASSFERDIEQFF. This sequence joins TRBV5-8 and TRBJ2-1; a possible D gene is TRBD2 (5 bases). The CDR3 covers 13 residues. Germline CDR1 SGHTS, CDR2 YDEGEE. The V end lost 2 bases, the J end lost 9 bases, and 12 bases lay between the germline ends.

This clone was counted once. The V call is TRBV14, the J call TRBJ2-7, with 7 bases identical to TRBD1. This CDR3 spans 15 amino acids. Germline V gene lookup returns CDR1 SGHDN and CDR2 FVKESK. J lost 1 base, V lost 1 base, and 4 bases had no gene match. This chain's CDR3 is CASSQAPGGSYEQYF. DNA for the CDR3: TGTGCCAGCAGCCAAGCTCCAGGGGGTTCCTACGAGCAGTACTTC. The complete variable domain, with remaining parts taken from reference TRBV14 and TRBJ2-7, reads EAGVTQFPSHSVIEKGQTVTLRCDPISGHDNLYWYRRVMGKEIKFLLHFVKESKQDESGMPNNRFLAERTGGTYSTLKVQPAELEDSGVYFCASSQAPGGSYEQYFGPGTRLTVT.

The chain joins TRBV14 to TRBJ2-3; 9 nucleotides match TRBD2. The CDR3 length is 16 residues. V trimming: 1 base; J trimming: 4 bases; junction bases outside the gene matches: 6. The V gene's germline CDR1 is SGHDN and CDR2 FVKESK. The CDR3: CASSQGVAGAADTQYF. For the CDR3, the DNA is TGTGCCAGCAGCCAAGGGGTAGCGGGAGCGGCAGATACGCAGTATTTT.

V and J are TRBV15 and TRBJ2-3, with a possible D match to TRBD1 (6 bases). Germline V gene sequence: CDR1 LNHNV, CDR2 YYDKDF (reference sequence). Trimming stripped 0 bases from V and 7 bases from J, with 14 bases between. This CDR3 comprises 15 residues. The CDR3 loop reads CATSRDRGGTYTQYF. In nucleotides, the CDR3 is TGTGCCACCAGCAGAGATAGAGGGGGAACGTATACGCAGTATTTT.